These 9 T cell receptor beta chains were all obtained from the same sample, sequenced in a study of CD8+CD57+ T cells in acquired aplastic anemia. Patients sequenced had flow cytometry evidence of CD8+CD57+ cell expansion. Profiles of TCR beta VDJ and CDR3 were generated from a genomic DNA template. Each CDR3 protein is one row after TCRdb ran MiXCR on the reads. The table shows approximately 300,000 distinct CDR3 sequences, with 45% to 65% occurring only once. The sequenced material came from sorted CD4+, CD8+, or CD8+CD57+ T cells (not recorded which) from PBMCs. The receptors here all came from a human donor with aplastic anemia.

This clonotype was detected many times. V usage is TRBV27 and J usage is TRBJ2-7, with a tentative D call TRBD2 (5 bases). Per the germline V gene, CDR1 is MNHEY and CDR2 is SMNVEV (reference sequence). The CDR3 runs to 14 residues. Trimming took 6 bases from V and 4 from J, leaving 16 bases between them. CDR3: CASSAHQGLYEQYF. CDR3 sequence (DNA): TGTGCCAGCAGCGCCCACCAAGGACTTTACGAGCAGTACTTC.

This clonotype was counted once. The V gene is TRBV10-2, the J gene TRBJ1-4; unclear D gene. Per the germline V gene, CDR1 is WSHSY and CDR2 is SAAADI. This CDR3 is 13 amino acids long. Trimming left V 10 bases short and J 7 bases short, with 16 bases between. As DNA, the CDR3 is TGCGCCATCCAAAGGGAAATCGGTGAAAAACTGTTTTTT. Encoded protein: CAIQREIGEKLFF.

J is TRBJ1-1 and V is TRBV5-1; D gene ambiguous. The CDR3 has 15 residues. Germline lookup yields CDR1 SGHRS and CDR2 YFSETQ. Trimming stripped 0 bases from V and 0 bases from J, with 9 bases between. The CDR3 sequence is CASSLGFGVNTEAFF. The CDR3 region has the DNA TGCGCCAGCAGCTTGGGGTTCGGAGTGAACACTGAAGCTTTCTTT.

This clonotype was seen at least ten times. This chain connects TRBV6-6 to TRBJ2-5; no firm D call. This CDR3 contains 11 residues. V lost 8 bases, J lost 2 bases, and 6 bases lay in between. Germline CDR1 and CDR2: MNHNY and SVGAGI (reference sequence). CDR3 protein: CASRVQETQYF. CDR3 coding DNA: TGTGCCAGCCGAGTACAAGAGACCCAGTACTTC.

This clonotype was counted many times. The chain links TRBV5-1 to TRBJ2-1; 9 positions agree with TRBD1. The CDR3 runs 12 residues. With V trimmed by 4 bases and J by 9 bases, 2 bases remained unmatched. CDR1 and CDR2 (germline): SGHRS, YFSETQ. CDR3 nucleotide sequence: TGCGCCAGCAGCGGGACAGGGTCTGAGCAGTTCTTC. This sequence encodes CASSGTGSEQFF.

The gene calls are TRBV7-2 and TRBJ2-3, with unresolved D. This CDR3 comprises 16 residues. Germline CDR1 and CDR2: SGHTA and FQGNSA. V was cut by 0 bases and J by 2 bases, with 12 bases left in between. The CDR3 is CASSLADGRITDTQYF. The CDR3 DNA is TGTGCCAGCAGCTTAGCGGACGGGCGAATCACAGATACGCAGTATTTT.

In this sample, this clonotype turned up many times. The V call is TRBV7-2, the J call TRBJ1-4, with 7 bases that match TRBD1. V shed 1 base, J shed 2 bases, and the junction held 7 bases outside the gene matches. Germline CDR1 is SGHTA and CDR2 is FQGNSA. CDR3 length: 17 amino acids. The CDR3 DNA reads as TGTGCCAGCAGCTTAGGGGCCAGGGGGTTCACTAATGAAAAACTGTTTTTT. Its protein product is CASSLGARGFTNEKLFF.

The V call is TRBV24-1, the J call TRBJ2-5, with D possibly TRBD1 on 6 matching bases. Germline V gene sequence: CDR1 KGHDR, CDR2 SFDVKD. V was shortened by 1 base and J by 3 bases, with 14 bases between the two germline ends. CDR3 length equals 16 residues. CDR3 sequence: CATSDFSTGKKETQYF. In DNA form, the CDR3 reads TGTGCCACCAGTGATTTTTCAACAGGGAAAAAAGAGACCCAGTACTTC.

The gene calls are TRBV5-1 and TRBJ2-1; perhaps TRBD1 as D (6 bases). Per the germline V gene, CDR1 is SGHRS and CDR2 is YFSETQ. The CDR3 length is 16 residues. V was trimmed by 0 bases and J by 12 bases, leaving 22 bases between them. For the CDR3, the DNA is TGCGCCAGCAGCTTGGGGCCGGCAGGGGCGACGAGCGCGCAGTTCTTC. Amino acid sequence: CASSLGPAGATSAQFF.